This TCR beta chain was documented in a study of T cell repertoires in aging, cancer and after chemotherapy. Background on the study: Around 8.8 million TCR reads made up the full dataset.

Points from the study as a whole: Immunological memory after chemotherapy cannot be judged from the repertoire data.

The template was genomic DNA from peripheral blood, not RNA. This clonotype is judged large (0.1 to 1%). Its antigen is currently unknown. Trimming pared 2 bases from V and 4 bases from J, leaving 10 bases between. There are 14 residues in the CDR3. CDR1 is MNHNS, CDR2 SASEGT, per germline. TRB rearrangements spanning V, D and J were amplified using mixed TRB-A/B primers. TCRdb reanalysed the multiplex PCR reads using MiXCR and keeps one entry per CDR3 protein. Among roughly 900 distinct CDR3 sequences listed, 25% to 35% were seen once. This clonotype was sampled from a human donor with a solid tumor. The source material was blood. The genes are TRBV6-1 and TRBJ2-3; the D is unclear. The CDR3 protein is CASSEYRASDTQYF. The CDR3, as DNA: TGTGCCAGCAGTGAATATCGGGCGTCAGATACGCAGTATTTT.